These T cell receptor beta chains were read from a single sample in a study of OX40 agonist ivuxolimab in advanced cancers. The table came from immunoSEQ multiplex PCR; TCRdb's copy has only in-frame clones and leaves some out. The sample holds 25,000 to 35,000 clones, about four fifths seen once. Sequenced here: CD4+ or CD8+ T cells sorted from blood, sampled in a trial of the OX40 agonist ivuxolimab. The origin of the receptors is an adult with an advanced solid tumor such as melanoma, head and neck, liver or kidney cancer. Both conserved end residues are part of each CDR3. Each record gives: V gene, D gene, J gene, clone size, CDR3 DNA, CDR3 protein. D genes are given only for firm matches. Rows give clone size only sometimes, using once, few, many, or a class for an expanded clone.

TRBV5-8	TRBD2	TRBJ2-7	-	TGTGCCAGCAGCTTGGAAGGACTAGCGGGAGCTTACGAGCAGTACTTC	CASSLEGLAGAYEQYF
TRBV19	TRBD2	TRBJ2-1	few	TGTGCCAGTACTCTTAGCGGGGGCCTGGATTATGAGCAGTTCTTC	CASTLSGGLDYEQFF
TRBV6-6	-	TRBJ2-7	-	TGTGCCAGCAGTCCGGGGGCGGGTCTCTACGAGCAGTACTTC	CASSPGAGLYEQYF
TRBV6-6	-	TRBJ1-2	few	TGTGCCAGCAGTTACTCTACGGCAGGGGATGGCTACACCTTC	CASSYSTAGDGYTF
TRBV25-1	-	TRBJ2-5	-	TGTGCCAGCAGTGAATGGGACCCCCAAGAGACCCAGTACTTC	CASSEWDPQETQYF
TRBV27	-	TRBJ1-1	-	TGTGCCAGCAGTTACACGGGGGCCACTGAAGCTTTCTTT	CASSYTGATEAFF
TRBV4-1	-	TRBJ2-7	-	TGCGCCAGCAGCAAGGTTCAGCGGGTCGATGAGCAGTACTTC	CASSKVQRVDEQYF
TRBV2	-	TRBJ2-3	-	TGTGCCAGCAGTGATTTGGTAGCGTTCACAGATACGCAGTATTTT	CASSDLVAFTDTQYF
TRBV7-2	TRBD1	TRBJ1-2	few	TGTGCCAGCAGCTTAGACCCTCGACAGGGCGTCGGCTATGGCTACACCTTC	CASSLDPRQGVGYGYTF
TRBV5-1	TRBD1	TRBJ1-5	-	TGCGCCAGCAGACCGGGACAGGGAAATCAGCCCCAGCATTTT	CASRPGQGNQPQHF
TRBV4-2	-	TRBJ1-2	-	TGTGCCAGCAGCCAAGCGGGCAACTATGGCTACACCTTC	CASSQAGNYGYTF
TRBV7-3	-	TRBJ2-7	-	TGTGCCAGCAGCACCGTATCCTACGAGCAGTACTTC	CASSTVSYEQYF
TRBV2	TRBD2	TRBJ2-1	-	TGTGCCAGCGAGCGGGGGGGGTACAATGAGCAGTTCTTC	CASERGGYNEQFF
TRBV4-3	-	TRBJ1-1	-	TGCGCCAGCAGCCACTCCTCCGGTTATGAAGCTTTCTTT	CASSHSSGYEAFF
TRBV5-6	-	TRBJ2-5	-	TGTGCCAGCAGCTCAGGGTCCCGGGAGACCCAGTACTTC	CASSSGSRETQYF
TRBV19	-	TRBJ1-4	once	TGTGCCAGTAGTATAGGGGGAGACGCAACTAATGAAAAACTGTTTTTT	CASSIGGDATNEKLFF
TRBV4-1	TRBD1	TRBJ2-3	-	TGCGCCAGCAGCCGCACAGTTGGACAGGGGGCGCCGGATACGCAGTATTTT	CASSRTVGQGAPDTQYF
TRBV9	-	TRBJ2-7	-	TGTGCCAGCAGCGTAGGTCAGGAAACCTACGAGCAGTACTTC	CASSVGQETYEQYF
TRBV13	TRBD2	TRBJ2-1	-	TGTGCCAGCAGCTGGGGACTAGCGAACACCTACAATGAGCAGTTCTTC	CASSWGLANTYNEQFF
TRBV6-5	-	TRBJ1-1	once	TGTGCCAGCAACCTCCAGGGGATGAACACTGAAGCTTTCTTT	CASNLQGMNTEAFF
TRBV7-8	-	TRBJ1-1	-	TGTGCCAGCAGTTTATTAACCCGGACGGCCATGAACACTGAAGCTTTCTTT	CASSLLTRTAMNTEAFF
TRBV7-9	TRBD1	TRBJ1-2	few	TGTGCCAGCAGCTTAGCTTCAACCGGGACAGGGGGCTACGGCTATGGCTACACCTTC	CASSLASTGTGGYGYGYTF
TRBV7-6	TRBD1	TRBJ1-6	-	TGTGCCAGCAGCTCGGGACAGCATAATTCACCCCTCCACTTT	CASSSGQHNSPLHF
TRBV28	-	TRBJ1-1	-	TGTGCCAGCAGTCCCCGGACACGGACTGAAGCTTTCTTT	CASSPRTRTEAFF
TRBV4-1	-	TRBJ2-3	-	TGCGCCAGCAGCCGGGAGGGGGAGACAGATACGCAGTATTTT	CASSREGETDTQYF
TRBV10-2	TRBD2	TRBJ2-1	-	TGCGCCAGTCACAGCGGGAGGGCTGAGCAGTTCTTC	CASHSGRAEQFF
TRBV30	TRBD1	TRBJ1-2	few	TGTGCCTGGAGTGTATGGGCAGGGGGCGACTATGGCTACACCTTC	CAWSVWAGGDYGYTF
TRBV28	-	TRBJ2-5	-	TGTGCCAGCAGCATAGAGGACCTTTTGGAGACCCAGTACTTC	CASSIEDLLETQYF
TRBV29-1	-	TRBJ1-1	-	TGCAGCGTTGGGACTATGTCTGAAGCTTTCTTT	CSVGTMSEAFF
TRBV19	-	TRBJ2-7	-	TGTGCCAGTAGTGCAAGTAGCCAGGGTTACGAGCAGTACTTC	CASSASSQGYEQYF
TRBV19	-	TRBJ1-1	-	TGTGCCAGTAGTATGACCACCAACACTGAAGCTTTCTTT	CASSMTTNTEAFF
TRBV11-2	-	TRBJ2-1	-	TGTGCCAGCAGGCAGGACCTGAGCTCCTACAATGAGCAGTTCTTC	CASRQDLSSYNEQFF
TRBV28	-	TRBJ1-5	-	TGTGCCAGCAGTTTTCGAGGTTTAAATCAGCCCCAGCATTTT	CASSFRGLNQPQHF
TRBV4-2	TRBD2	TRBJ2-5	-	TGTGCCAGCAGCCACGGACTAGCGGGAGTAACGGGAGAGACCCAGTACTTC	CASSHGLAGVTGETQYF
TRBV4-2	TRBD2	TRBJ2-1	-	TGTGCCAGCAGCCAAGCTCTAGCGGTATACAATGAGCAGTTCTTC	CASSQALAVYNEQFF